These 32 T cell receptor beta chains originate from one sample sequenced in a study of blood T cells in healthy people across ages. It was with a sample-barcoded 5' primer and a J-beta primer mix that a second PCR of about 6 to 12 cycles was run. TCRdb passed the 5' RACE reads through MiXCR, listing each CDR3 protein once. The top ten clones hold about 7.7% of a sample with some 1.5 million distinct CDR3 sequences, about 30% of them seen once. Sequenced material: blood. The receptors shown here come from a woman between 25 and 40 years old in good health.

The genes are TRBV21-1 and TRBJ2-7. TRBV21-1 represents a pseudogene. This CDR3 is built from 16 residues. The CDR3 region is CASTLLHQGAAYEQYF. As DNA, the CDR3 is TGTGCCAGCACCCTTCTCCACCAGGGAGCAGCCTACGAGCAGTACTTC.

This clonotype was counted a few times. The chain combines TRBV6-1 with TRBJ1-2; weak D call: TRBD1 (6 bases). Trimming shortened V by 6 bases and J by 8 bases, and 25 bases separated the two germline ends. The CDR3 covers 16 residues. Germline lookup yields CDR1 MNHNS and CDR2 SASEGT. The CDR3 DNA reads TGTGCCAGCAGACCCGACAGGTTAAAGGCCGGAAAAGGCTACACCTTC. As protein: CASRPDRLKAGKGYTF.

With regard to this clonotype: A much bigger clone sits one base away, suggesting this may be a read error. This chain joins TRBV5-1 and TRBJ2-1, with D possibly TRBD2 on 5 matching bases. CDR3 length: 15 residues. CDR1 and CDR2 (germline): SGHRS, YFSETQ. CDR3 region: CASSLGGFIHNGQFF. The CDR3 nucleotides are TGCGCCAGCAGCTTGGGCGGGTTTATCCACAATGGGCAGTTCTTC.

This clonotype occurred a few times. V is TRBV7-9 and J is TRBJ1-4; the match to TRBD1 covers 7 bases. The CDR3 loop spans 15 amino acids. The germline V gene encodes CDR1 SEHNR and CDR2 FQNEAQ (reference sequence). V gave up 3 bases and J gave up 3 bases; unmatched junction bases: 4. The CDR3 bases are TGTGCCAGCAGCTTCCCCAGGGGGTCTAATGAAAAACTGTTTTTT. It translates to CASSFPRGSNEKLFF.

This clonotype has a handful of counts. The V call is TRBV9, the J call TRBJ1-6, with D perhaps matching TRBD1 (5 bases). V was pared by 7 bases and J by 0 bases, with 14 bases between. Per the germline V gene, CDR1 is SGDLS and CDR2 is YYNGEE. The CDR3 totals 16 residues. In DNA, the CDR3 is TGTGCCAGCGGGGGAAGGCTAAGCTCCTATAATTCACCCCTCCACTTT. It specifies CASGGRLSSYNSPLHF. The whole variable domain, remainder taken from reference TRBV9 and TRBJ1-6, is DSGVTQTPKHLITATGQRVTLRCSPRSGDLSVYWYQQSLDQGLQFLIQYYNGEERAKGNILERFSAQQFPDLHSELNLSSLELGDSALYFCASGGRLSSYNSPLHFGNGTRLTVT.

The V call is TRBV20-1, the J call TRBJ2-3; 8 bases map to TRBD2. After removal of 6 bases from V and 1 base from J, the junction contained 9 bases not matched to a gene. The CDR3 sequence is 15 residues long. From germline, CDR1 is DFQATT and CDR2 SNEGSKA (reference sequence). CDR3 DNA sequence: TGCAGTGCCCGCCCGAGAGCGGGGGGCACAGATACGCAGTATTTT. Protein: CSARPRAGGTDTQYF.

The CDR3 region has the DNA TGTGCCAGCAGTTTGAGTGAGGCCGGGGAGCTGTTTTTT. Translating it yields CASSLSEAGELFF. The J gene is TRBJ2-2, the V gene TRBV12-3 or TRBV12-4, with no clear D. Trimming pared 3 bases from V and 6 bases from J, leaving 8 bases between. The CDR3 consists of 13 residues.

The chain joins TRBV11-2 to TRBJ2-3; 7 bases align to TRBD1. V was clipped by 0 bases and J by 2 bases; unmatched bases: 5. This CDR3 has 16 residues. Germline loops: CDR1 SGHAT, CDR2 FQNNGV. The CDR3 bases are TGTGCCAGCAGCTTAGATACGGACAGGTACACAGATACGCAGTATTTT. This gives the protein CASSLDTDRYTDTQYF.

This clonotype was seen ten or more times. The J gene is TRBJ1-2, the V gene TRBV20-1, with 9 bases identical to TRBD1. The CDR3 contains 15 residues. Trimming cost V 3 bases and J 1 base; bases outside gene matches: 6. From germline, CDR1 is DFQATT and CDR2 SNEGSKA (reference sequence). The chain's CDR3 is CSASPGTGINYGYTF. In nucleotides, the CDR3 is TGCAGTGCTAGCCCCGGGACAGGGATTAACTATGGCTACACCTTC.

This clonotype was found a few times. The chain couples TRBV12-3 or TRBV12-4 to TRBJ2-7; either TRBD1 or TRBD2 may supply D (6 bases each). Trimming cost V 7 bases and J 6 bases, with 19 bases left between them. The CDR3 covers 14 residues. The CDR3 sequence is CASTPRWGAGEQYF. CDR3 nucleotide sequence: TGTGCCAGCACTCCCAGGTGGGGGGCCGGCGAGCAGTACTTC.

This clonotype was counted ten times or more. The V call is TRBV29-1, the J call TRBJ2-7; the match to TRBD2 covers 9 bases. The length of the CDR3 is 14 residues. V was pared by 7 bases and J by 4 bases, with 11 bases of the junction left unmatched. Germline assignment: CDR1 SQVTM and CDR2 ANQGSEA. The CDR3 spells CSAEAASGDYEQYF. The CDR3 bases are TGCAGCGCTGAGGCGGCTAGCGGGGATTACGAGCAGTACTTC.

This clonotype showed up just a few times. CDR3 in DNA: TGTGCCAGCAGCGTCAGGGTAGAAGCTAATGAAAAACTGTTTTTT. Residues: CASSVRVEANEKLFF. The chain has TRBV5-6 and TRBJ1-4; possibly TRBD1 for D (5 bases). CDR1 SGHDT and CDR2 YYEEEE come from the germline V gene. CDR3 length: 15 residues. V gave up 4 bases and J gave up 3 bases, with 13 bases separating them.

This clonotype was observed a handful of times. The rearrangement links TRBV7-2 to TRBJ2-1, with D possibly TRBD2 on 6 matching bases. The CDR3 runs 14 residues. In germline, CDR1 is SGHTA, CDR2 FQGNSA. V lost 1 base to trimming and J lost 7 bases, with 11 bases between them. CDR3 protein: CASSLVVLANEQFF. DNA of the CDR3: TGTGCCAGCAGCTTAGTGGTTCTAGCGAATGAGCAGTTCTTC.

This clonotype was seen more than once but under ten times. J is TRBJ2-7 and V is TRBV7-2, with 12 bases matching TRBD1. Germline trimming cut 5 bases from V and 5 bases from J; bases unmatched to any gene: 7. The length of the CDR3 is 15 residues. The germline V gene has CDR1 SGHTA and CDR2 FQGNSA. This chain's CDR3 is CASSLTGTGGHEQYF. The DNA for the CDR3 is TGTGCCAGCAGCCTAACCGGGACAGGGGGCCACGAGCAGTACTTC.

This clonotype was counted a few times. This chain uses TRBV5-1 with TRBJ1-6; D is ambiguous. The CDR3 has 16 residues. V lost 0 bases to trimming and J lost 6 bases, with 13 bases between them. CDR1 SGHRS and CDR2 YFSETQ come from the germline V gene. As DNA, the CDR3 is TGCGCCAGCAGCTTGGCCGTGGGCTCTGGTAATTCACCCCTCCACTTT. Translation gives CASSLAVGSGNSPLHF.

To note about this clonotype: The junction shows a germline mismatch at one end, possibly a read error. The gene calls are TRBV5-5 and TRBJ2-7; D unclear. The closer fit of TRBJ2-5 to the DNA end suggests the J call may be wrong. Germline values: CDR1 SGHKS, CDR2 YYEKEE (reference sequence). The CDR3 extends over 14 amino acids. For the CDR3, the DNA is TGTGCCTGCAGCGAGTTATCAGGACAAGAGACCCAGTACTTC. Translation: CACSELSGQETQYF.

The V gene is TRBV4-2, the J gene TRBJ2-1, with 9 bases fitting TRBD2. CDR1 and CDR2 from the germline V gene are LGHNA and YNFKEQ. The CDR3 is made up of 15 amino acids. With V trimmed by 4 bases and J by 4 bases, 5 bases remained unmatched. The CDR3 loop reads CASSRLSGGYNEQFF. The CDR3 nucleotides read TGTGCCAGCAGCCGGCTGAGCGGGGGGTACAATGAGCAGTTCTTC.

In its sample, this clonotype was seen a few times. The genes are TRBV5-1 and TRBJ1-1; D is possibly TRBD1 (5 bases). Between the trimmed V and J ends, which lost 4 bases and 7 bases, there was a span of 23 bases. The CDR3 is made up of 16 amino acids. Germline assignment: CDR1 SGHRS and CDR2 YFSETQ. DNA of the CDR3: TGCGCCAGCAGCGGGGCAAACGGAGGGCGACCCATTGAAGCTTTCTTT. As protein: CASSGANGGRPIEAFF.

Regarding this clonotype: One end of the junction fails to match germline, which may point to a read error. The rearrangement joins TRBV3-1 to TRBJ2-7; possible D gene TRBD2, 5 bases. The CDR3 contains 13 residues. Looked up from germline, CDR1 is LGHDT and CDR2 is YNNKEL (reference sequence). CDR3 coding DNA: TGTGCCAGTAGCCCCGATCATGCGGGCGAGCAGTACTTC. This encodes CASSPDHAGEQYF.

This clonotype was counted only a few times. V usage is TRBV12-5 and J usage is TRBJ2-1; 7 nucleotides align to TRBD1. The CDR3 runs to 13 residues. Germline CDR1 reads LGHNT; CDR2 reads FRNRAP. Trimming at V came to 7 bases and at J to 7 bases, leaving 7 bases not matched to a gene. The CDR3 region has the DNA TGTGCTAGTGCCGGGGACAGCAAGAATGAGCAGTTCTTC. Translated, it gives CASAGDSKNEQFF. Using reference TRBV12-5 and TRBJ2-1 for the parts outside the CDR3, the full variable domain is DARVTQTPRHKVTEMGQEVTMRCQPILGHNTVFWYRQTMMQGLELLAYFRNRAPLDDSGMPKDRFSAEMPDATLATLKIQPSEPRDSAVYFCASAGDSKNEQFFGPGTRLTVL.

The table lists this clonotype with many counts. The V gene is TRBV7-3, the J gene TRBJ2-1; 9 nucleotides line up with TRBD2. The junction had 7 bases not matched to a gene; V was cut back by 5 bases and J by 8 bases. The length of the CDR3 is 14 residues. CDR1 and CDR2 (germline): SGHTA, FQGTGA. CDR3 nucleotide sequence: TGTGCCAGCAGCCCATTCTTAGCGGGGGATGAGCAGTTCTTC. This codes for CASSPFLAGDEQFF.

Concerning this clonotype: The junction shows a germline mismatch at one end, possibly a read error. As DNA, the CDR3 is TGTGCCTGCAGTGACAGGCGAGGGTACGAGCAGTACTTC. This sequence encodes CACSDRRGYEQYF. J is TRBJ2-7 and V is TRBV2, with a tentative D call TRBD1 (6 bases). From germline, CDR1 is SNHLY and CDR2 FYNNEI. The CDR3 is 13 residues long.

This clonotype was observed a single time. The V gene is TRBV2, the J gene TRBJ2-5; the D is unclear. Germline V gene lookup returns CDR1 SNHLY and CDR2 FYNNEI. This CDR3 has 13 amino acids. Trimming left V 5 bases short and J 11 bases short, with 18 bases between. The CDR3 DNA sequence: TGTGCCAGCAGTCTCGAATCTGAGAATGAGCAGTACTTC. It specifies CASSLESENEQYF.

The chain recombines TRBV18 with TRBJ2-3, with 10 bases matching TRBD1. The CDR3 sequence is 17 residues long. CDR1 is KGHSH and CDR2 is LQKENI in the germline V gene. Trimming at V came to 4 bases and at J to 0 bases, leaving 7 bases not matched to a gene. CDR3 nucleotides: TGTGCCAGCTCACGGGACAGGGGAGGATCTAGCACAGATACGCAGTATTTT. This codes for CASSRDRGGSSTDTQYF. The whole variable domain, remainder taken from reference TRBV18 and TRBJ2-3, is NAGVMQNPRHLVRRRGQEARLRCSPMKGHSHVYWYRQLPEEGLKFMVYLQKENIIDESGMPKERFSAEFPKEGPSILRIQQVVRGDSAAYFCASSRDRGGSSTDTQYFGPGTRLTVL.

This clonotype has only one observation. J is TRBJ2-1 and V is TRBV4-1; 16 bases map to TRBD2. Germline V gene data show CDR1 as MGHRA and CDR2 as YSYEKL. This CDR3 has 17 residues. Trimming cost V 1 base and J 8 bases; bases outside gene matches: 5. CDR3 amino acids: CASSQAEGLAGGYEQFF. The DNA for the CDR3 is TGCGCCAGCAGCCAAGCTGAGGGACTAGCGGGGGGGTATGAGCAGTTCTTC.

This chain uses TRBV7-9 with TRBJ2-7; perhaps TRBD2 as D (6 bases). The CDR3 totals 15 residues. CDR1 and CDR2 from the germline V gene are SEHNR and FQNEAQ (reference sequence). Trimming left V 3 bases short and J 5 bases short, with 17 bases between. This chain's CDR3 is CASSLGGLKIDEQYF. Here the CDR3 DNA reads TGTGCCAGCAGCTTGGGTGGACTAAAGATCGACGAGCAGTACTTC.

V usage is TRBV5-1 and J usage is TRBJ2-5; 7 bases line up with TRBD2. The last part of the DNA fits TRBJ2-7 better; the J call may be wrong. Germline CDR1 and CDR2: SGHRS and YFSETQ. The CDR3 consists of 15 residues. This CDR3 is CASSFSGVTNHEQYF. Here the CDR3 DNA reads TGCGCCAGCAGCTTCAGCGGGGTTACCAACCACGAGCAGTACTTC.

This clonotype was counted a few times. The V call is TRBV7-9, the J call TRBJ1-6; D perhaps matches TRBD1 (5 bases). V was shortened by 8 bases and J by 0 bases, with 11 bases between the two germline ends. The CDR3 sequence is 15 residues long. Germline CDR1 and CDR2: SEHNR and FQNEAQ (reference sequence). The CDR3 coding sequence is TGTGCCAGCCCCAGGGATCCCTCCTATAATTCACCCCTCCACTTT. The encoded protein is CASPRDPSYNSPLHF.

The chain links TRBV10-3 to TRBJ1-2, with 8 bases lining up with TRBD1. J lost 8 bases, V lost 6 bases, and 8 bases had no gene match. This CDR3 is built from 13 residues. Germline lookup yields CDR1 ENHRY and CDR2 SYGVKD. CDR3 in amino acids: CAISPDRVRGYTF. The CDR3 DNA reads as TGTGCCATCAGCCCGGACAGGGTGAGAGGCTACACCTTC.

This clonotype was seen a handful of times. The rearrangement links TRBV18 to TRBJ2-1; 7 bases map to TRBD2. In germline, CDR1 is KGHSH, CDR2 LQKENI. The CDR3 spans 14 residues. The V segment lost 5 bases and the J segment 4 bases; nucleotides outside the gene matches: 5. This CDR3 reads CASSWDYLYNEQFF. The CDR3 nucleotides read TGTGCCAGCTCATGGGACTATTTATACAATGAGCAGTTCTTC.

About this clonotype itself: A read error is possible here, since a much larger clone lies one base away. The chain has TRBV2 and TRBJ2-5, with 7 bases identical to TRBD1. The end of the DNA is better explained by TRBJ2-7, so the J call may be wrong. This CDR3 spans 14 amino acids. CDR1 is SNHLY, CDR2 FYNNEI, per germline. CDR3 bases: TGTGCCAGTGACAGGGACCTAGGGGTTTACGAGCAGTACTTC. It is translated as CASDRDLGVYEQYF.

The genes are TRBV29-1 and TRBJ1-1; no firm D call. The CDR3 is 11 amino acids. CDR1 and CDR2 from the germline V gene are SQVTM and ANQGSEA. V lost 8 bases and J lost 6, with 13 bases in between. DNA for the CDR3: TGCAGCTCTCATAAGGAAGCTGAAGCTTTCTTT. Translation gives CSSHKEAEAFF.